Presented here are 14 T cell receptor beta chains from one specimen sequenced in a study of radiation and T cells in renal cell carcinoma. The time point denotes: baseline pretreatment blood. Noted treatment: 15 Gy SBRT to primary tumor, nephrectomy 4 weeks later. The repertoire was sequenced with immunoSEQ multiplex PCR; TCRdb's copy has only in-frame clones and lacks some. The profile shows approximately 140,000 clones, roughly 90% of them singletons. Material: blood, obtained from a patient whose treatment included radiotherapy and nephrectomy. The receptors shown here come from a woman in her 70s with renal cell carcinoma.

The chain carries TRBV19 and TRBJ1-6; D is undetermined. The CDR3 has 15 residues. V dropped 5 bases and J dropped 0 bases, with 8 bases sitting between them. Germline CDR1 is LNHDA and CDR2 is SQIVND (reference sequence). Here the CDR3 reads CASSPGGSYNSPLHF. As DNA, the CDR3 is TGTGCCAGTAGTCCGGGCGGCTCCTATAATTCACCCCTCCACTTT.

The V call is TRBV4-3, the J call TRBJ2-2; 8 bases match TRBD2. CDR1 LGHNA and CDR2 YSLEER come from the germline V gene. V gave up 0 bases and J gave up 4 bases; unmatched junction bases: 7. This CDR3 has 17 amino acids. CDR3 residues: CASSQDGAGVGTGELFF. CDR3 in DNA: TGCGCCAGCAGCCAAGATGGAGCGGGGGTAGGCACCGGGGAGCTGTTTTTT.

The CDR3 coding sequence is TGTGCCAGCACCCCCCAGGGCGGGGGCGCCCACCGGGGGGTGTTTTTT. This translates into CASTPQGGGAHRGVFF. The chain uses TRBV11-2 and TRBJ2-2; D might be TRBD2 (7 bases). The CDR3 sequence is 16 residues long. Germline assignment: CDR1 SGHAT and CDR2 FQNNGV. Trimming took 7 bases from V and 15 from J, leaving 30 bases between them. Looking up the rest from reference TRBV11-2 and TRBJ2-2 gives the full variable domain: EAGVAQSPRYKIIEKRQSVAFWCNPISGHATLYWYQQILGQGPKLLIQFQNNGVVDDSQLPKDRFSAERLKGVDSTLKIQPAKLEDSAVYLCASTPQGGGAHRGVFFGEGSRLTVL.

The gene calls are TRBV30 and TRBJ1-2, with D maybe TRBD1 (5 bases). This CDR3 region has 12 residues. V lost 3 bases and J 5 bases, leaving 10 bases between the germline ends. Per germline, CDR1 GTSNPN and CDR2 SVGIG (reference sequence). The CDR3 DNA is TGTGCCTGGAGCGTTGAGGGGTATGGCTACACCTTC. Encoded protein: CAWSVEGYGYTF.

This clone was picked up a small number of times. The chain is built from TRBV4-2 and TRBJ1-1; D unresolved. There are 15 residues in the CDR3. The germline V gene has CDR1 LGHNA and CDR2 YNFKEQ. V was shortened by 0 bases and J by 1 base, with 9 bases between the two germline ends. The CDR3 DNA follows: TGTGCCAGCAGCCAAGATCGCAGAGGGAACACTGAAGCTTTCTTT. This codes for CASSQDRRGNTEAFF.

CDR3: CASSFSRGNNEQFF. CDR3 nucleotides: TGTGCCAGCAGCTTTTCGCGGGGCAACAATGAGCAGTTCTTC. This sequence joins TRBV7-9 and TRBJ2-1; D is possibly TRBD2 (6 bases). The germline V gene encodes CDR1 SEHNR and CDR2 FQNEAQ (reference sequence). The CDR3 is 14 residues long. V gave up 3 bases and J gave up 5 bases, with 11 bases separating them.

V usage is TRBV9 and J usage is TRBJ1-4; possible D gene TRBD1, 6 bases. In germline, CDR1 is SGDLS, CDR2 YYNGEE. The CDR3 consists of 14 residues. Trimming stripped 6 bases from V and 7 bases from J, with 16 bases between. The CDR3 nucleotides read TGTGCCAGCACCCAGGGGCCCGGAGGTGAAAAACTGTTTTTT. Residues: CASTQGPGGEKLFF. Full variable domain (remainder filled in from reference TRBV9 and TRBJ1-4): DSGVTQTPKHLITATGQRVTLRCSPRSGDLSVYWYQQSLDQGLQFLIQYYNGEERAKGNILERFSAQQFPDLHSELNLSSLELGDSALYFCASTQGPGGEKLFFGSGTQLSVL.

This CDR3 is CASSGPSGGAGRGYTF. CDR3 sequence (DNA): TGTGCCAGCAGTGGTCCCTCCGGGGGGGCAGGTCGTGGCTACACCTTC. The genes are TRBV6-1 and TRBJ1-2; maybe TRBD1 (6 bases). Germline V gene sequence: CDR1 MNHNS, CDR2 SASEGT. V gave up 4 bases and J gave up 7 bases, with 22 bases separating them. This CDR3 region has 16 residues.

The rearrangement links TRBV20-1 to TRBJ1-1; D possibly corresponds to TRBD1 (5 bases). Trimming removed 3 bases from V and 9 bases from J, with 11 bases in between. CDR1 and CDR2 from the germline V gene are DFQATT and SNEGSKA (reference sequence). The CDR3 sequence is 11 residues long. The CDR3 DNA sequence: TGCAGTGCTAGTCAGGGATTGAAAGCTTTCTTT. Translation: CSASQGLKAFF.

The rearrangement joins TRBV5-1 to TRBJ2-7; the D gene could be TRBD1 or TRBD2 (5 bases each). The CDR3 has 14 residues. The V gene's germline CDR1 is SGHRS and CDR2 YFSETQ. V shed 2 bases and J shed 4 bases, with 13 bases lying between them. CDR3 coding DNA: TGCGCCAGCAGCTTCGCCGGGACGGGATACGAGCAGTACTTC. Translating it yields CASSFAGTGYEQYF.

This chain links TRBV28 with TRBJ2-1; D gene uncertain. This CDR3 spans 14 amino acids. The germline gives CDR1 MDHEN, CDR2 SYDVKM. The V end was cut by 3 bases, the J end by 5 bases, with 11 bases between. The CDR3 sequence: CASSFLSQNNEQFF. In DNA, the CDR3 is TGTGCCAGCAGTTTCCTCTCACAAAACAATGAGCAGTTCTTC.

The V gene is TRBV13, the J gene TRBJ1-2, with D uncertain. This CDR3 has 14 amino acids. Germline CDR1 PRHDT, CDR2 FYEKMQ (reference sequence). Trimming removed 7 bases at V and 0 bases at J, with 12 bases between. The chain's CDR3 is CASTLRAANYGYTF. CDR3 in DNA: TGTGCCAGCACCCTAAGGGCAGCTAACTATGGCTACACCTTC.

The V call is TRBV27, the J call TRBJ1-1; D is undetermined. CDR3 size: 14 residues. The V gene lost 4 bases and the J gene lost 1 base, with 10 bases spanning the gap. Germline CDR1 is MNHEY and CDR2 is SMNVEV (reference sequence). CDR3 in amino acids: CASSSWVWNTEAFF. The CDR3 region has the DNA TGTGCCAGCAGTTCTTGGGTTTGGAACACTGAAGCTTTCTTT.

This CDR3 is CASSGSLEGQETQYF. The CDR3 DNA sequence: TGTGCCAGCAGCGGCAGCTTAGAGGGACAAGAGACCCAGTACTTC. V gene TRBV11-2 combines with J gene TRBJ2-5; D may be TRBD2 (5 bases). Germline V gives CDR1 SGHAT, CDR2 FQNNGV. The CDR3 extends over 15 amino acids. Trimming removed 5 bases from V and 2 bases from J, with 15 bases in between.